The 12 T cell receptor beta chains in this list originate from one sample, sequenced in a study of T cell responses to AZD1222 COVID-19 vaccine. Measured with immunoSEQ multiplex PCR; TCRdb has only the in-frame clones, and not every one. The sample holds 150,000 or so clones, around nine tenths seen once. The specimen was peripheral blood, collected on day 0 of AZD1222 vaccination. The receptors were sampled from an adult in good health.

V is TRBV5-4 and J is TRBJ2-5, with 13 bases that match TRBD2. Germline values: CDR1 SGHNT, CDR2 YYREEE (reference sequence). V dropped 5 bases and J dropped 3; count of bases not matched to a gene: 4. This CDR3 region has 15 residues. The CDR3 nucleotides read TGTGCCAGCAGACACGGACTAGCGGGGGAAGAGACCCAGTACTTC. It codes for CASRHGLAGEETQYF.

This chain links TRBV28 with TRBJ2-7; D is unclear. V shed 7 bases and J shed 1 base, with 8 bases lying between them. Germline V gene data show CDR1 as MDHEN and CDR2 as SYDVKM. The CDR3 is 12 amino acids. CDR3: CASNRPSYEQYF. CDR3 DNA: TGTGCCAGCAATCGACCATCCTACGAGCAGTACTTC.

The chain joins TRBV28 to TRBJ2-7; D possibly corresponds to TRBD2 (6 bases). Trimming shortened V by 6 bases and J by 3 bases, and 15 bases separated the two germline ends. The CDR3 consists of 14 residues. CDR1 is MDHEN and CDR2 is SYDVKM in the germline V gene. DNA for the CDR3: TGTGCCAGCAGCCCCGGAGGGATTCTCTACGAGCAGTACTTC. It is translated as CASSPGGILYEQYF.

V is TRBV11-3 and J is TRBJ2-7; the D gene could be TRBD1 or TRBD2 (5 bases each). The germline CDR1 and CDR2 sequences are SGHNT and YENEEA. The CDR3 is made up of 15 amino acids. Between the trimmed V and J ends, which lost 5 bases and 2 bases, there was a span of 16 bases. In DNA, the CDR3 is TGTGCCAGCAGCAAACGGGGCGGCAGCCCCTACGAGCAGTACTTC. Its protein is CASSKRGGSPYEQYF.

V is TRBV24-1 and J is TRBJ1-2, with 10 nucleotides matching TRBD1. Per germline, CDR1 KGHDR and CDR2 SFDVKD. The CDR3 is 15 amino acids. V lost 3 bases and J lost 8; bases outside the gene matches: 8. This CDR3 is CATSDGGQGPGGYTF. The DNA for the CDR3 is TGTGCCACCAGTGATGGGGGACAGGGGCCGGGGGGCTACACCTTC.

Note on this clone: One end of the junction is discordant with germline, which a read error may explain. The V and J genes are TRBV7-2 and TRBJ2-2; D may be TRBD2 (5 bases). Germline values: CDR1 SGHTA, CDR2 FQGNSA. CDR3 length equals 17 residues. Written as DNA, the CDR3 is TGTGCCAGCAGCTTAATTGTTATGCTAGTAGAGGGCCGGGGAGCTGTTTTT. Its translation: CASSLIVMLVEGRGAVF.

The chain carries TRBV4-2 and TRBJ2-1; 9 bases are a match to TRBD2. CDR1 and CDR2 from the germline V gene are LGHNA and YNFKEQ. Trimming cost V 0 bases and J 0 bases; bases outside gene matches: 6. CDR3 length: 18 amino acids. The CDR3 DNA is TGTGCCAGCAGCCAAGATTGGACTAGCGCCCGCTCCTACAATGAGCAGTTCTTC. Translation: CASSQDWTSARSYNEQFF.

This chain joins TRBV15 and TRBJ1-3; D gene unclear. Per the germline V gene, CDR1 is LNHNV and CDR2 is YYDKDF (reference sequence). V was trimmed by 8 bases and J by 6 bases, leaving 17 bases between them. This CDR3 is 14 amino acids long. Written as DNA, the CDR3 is TGTGCCACCGCCGCGGACGCCTTAGCAAACACCATATATTTT. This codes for CATAADALANTIYF.

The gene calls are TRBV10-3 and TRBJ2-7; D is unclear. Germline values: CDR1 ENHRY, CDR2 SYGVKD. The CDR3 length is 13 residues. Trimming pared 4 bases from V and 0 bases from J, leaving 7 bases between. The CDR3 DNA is TGTGCCATCAGTGGAGAGGTCTCCTACGAGCAGTACTTC. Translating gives CAISGEVSYEQYF.

The CDR3 reads CASTQSGGTDTQYF. The CDR3 DNA reads TGTGCCAGCACCCAAAGCGGGGGCACAGATACGCAGTATTTT. This rearrangement joins TRBV7-9 to TRBJ2-3, with TRBD2 identical over 7 bases. V lost 7 bases and J lost 1; bases outside the gene matches: 5. The CDR3 totals 14 residues. CDR1 and CDR2 from the germline V gene are SEHNR and FQNEAQ (reference sequence).

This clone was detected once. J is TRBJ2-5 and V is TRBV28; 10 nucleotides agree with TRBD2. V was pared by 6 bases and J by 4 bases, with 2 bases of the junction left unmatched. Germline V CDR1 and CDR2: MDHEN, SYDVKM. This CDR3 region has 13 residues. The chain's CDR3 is CASRTSGLETQYF. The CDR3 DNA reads TGTGCCAGCAGGACTAGCGGGTTAGAGACCCAGTACTTC.

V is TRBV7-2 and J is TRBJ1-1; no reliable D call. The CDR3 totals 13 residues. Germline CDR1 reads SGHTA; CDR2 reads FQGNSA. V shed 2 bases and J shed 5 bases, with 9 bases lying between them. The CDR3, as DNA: TGTGCCAGCAGCTTAATGGCTAGAACTGAAGCTTTCTTT. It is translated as CASSLMARTEAFF.